This TCR beta chain was recovered during a study of CD8 T cells in Susac syndrome. Study-wide context: Patients with Susac syndrome were therapy-naive, taking corticosteroids, with some also receiving intravenous immunoglobulin, or taking intravenous immunoglobulin alone at the time their blood was drawn. Study results and caveats: Clonal expansion did not appear in Susac syndrome CD4+ T cell repertoires.

With respect to this clonotype: The antigen is unknown.

TEMRA cells were enriched by FACS, and CD4+ and CD8+ T cells were negatively isolated. RNA was extracted with the RNeasy kit, and a quantity of roughly 0.5 to 1 ug was reverse transcribed using random hexamers. Across 54 Vbeta and 13 Jbeta, immunoSEQ multiplex PCR amplified TCR beta CDR3. TCRdb itself ran the immunoSEQ multiplex PCR reads through MiXCR, one entry per CDR3 protein. The sample lists just under 95,000 distinct CDR3 sequences; roughly 94% were seen once. Sequencing was performed on CD4+ T cells from PBMCs. The TCR sequence derives from a human donor with Susac syndrome.

The CDR3: CASSFRGATNEKLFF. CDR3 DNA: TGTGCCAGCAGCTTCAGAGGTGCGACTAATGAAAAACTGTTTTTT. V is TRBV12-3 or TRBV12-4 and J is TRBJ1-4; D not resolved. V lost 6 bases and J 2 bases, leaving 13 bases between the germline ends. The CDR3 length is 15 residues.